These 5 T cell receptor beta chains were sequenced from one sample in a study of blood T cell repertoires in COVID-19. TCRdb's table, derived via immunoSEQ multiplex PCR, lists solely in-frame clones and lacks some. The data contain a few hundred thousand clones, 85% to 90% of them singletons. Input material: PBMCs or T cells enriched from blood (not recorded which). The receptors shown here come from a woman in her 50s who had recovered from COVID-19.

The J gene is TRBJ2-1, the V gene TRBV2; 8 bases line up with TRBD2. The CDR3 spans 15 residues. Unmatched junction bases numbered 9, after V lost 3 bases and J lost 8 bases. Germline V CDR1 and CDR2: SNHLY, FYNNEI. The CDR3 loop is CASSEEGGRWDEQFF. CDR3 bases: TGTGCCAGCAGTGAGGAGGGCGGGAGGTGGGATGAGCAGTTCTTC.

This chain links TRBV6-2 or TRBV6-3 with TRBJ1-5; unclear D gene. The germline gives CDR1 MNHEY, CDR2 SVGEGT. V was cut by 0 bases and J by 3 bases, with 9 bases left in between. This CDR3 has 15 residues. The CDR3 spells CASSYSRSTNQPQHF. The CDR3 DNA follows: TGTGCCAGCAGTTACTCACGGAGTACCAATCAGCCCCAGCATTTT.

This clone was recorded only once. The chain uses TRBV15 and TRBJ2-1; 12 bases agree with TRBD2. The V segment lost 2 bases and the J segment 8 bases; nucleotides outside the gene matches: 10. Germline CDR1 is LNHNV and CDR2 is YYDKDF (reference sequence). This CDR3 is built from 17 residues. The CDR3 sequence: CATSRNRGLAGSDEQFF. The CDR3, as DNA: TGTGCCACCAGCAGAAATCGGGGACTAGCGGGCTCGGATGAGCAGTTCTTC.

The chain has TRBV29-1 and TRBJ1-2; a possible D gene is TRBD1 (6 bases). This CDR3 region has 14 residues. V was trimmed by 5 bases and J by 0 bases, leaving 13 bases between them. Per the germline V gene, CDR1 is SQVTM and CDR2 is ANQGSEA. CDR3 nucleotide sequence: TGCAGCGTTACGACAGGTCCGGCTAACTATGGCTACACCTTC. Its protein product is CSVTTGPANYGYTF. Supplemented by reference TRBV29-1 and TRBJ1-2, the full variable domain reads SAVISQKPSRDICQRGTSLTIQCQVDSQVTMMFWYRQQPGQSLTLIATANQGSEATYESGFVIDKFPISRPNLTFSTLTVSNMSPEDSSIYLCSVTTGPANYGYTFGSGTRLTVV.

The chain is built from TRBV27 and TRBJ1-6, with D unclear. The CDR3 is 16 residues long. CDR1 and CDR2 (germline): MNHEY, SMNVEV (reference sequence). With 2 bases removed from V and 4 bases from J, the gap between germline ends came to 12 bases. CDR3 coding DNA: TGTGCCAGCAGTTTACGAGGAGAAAGATATAATTCACCCCTCCACTTT. This encodes CASSLRGERYNSPLHF.